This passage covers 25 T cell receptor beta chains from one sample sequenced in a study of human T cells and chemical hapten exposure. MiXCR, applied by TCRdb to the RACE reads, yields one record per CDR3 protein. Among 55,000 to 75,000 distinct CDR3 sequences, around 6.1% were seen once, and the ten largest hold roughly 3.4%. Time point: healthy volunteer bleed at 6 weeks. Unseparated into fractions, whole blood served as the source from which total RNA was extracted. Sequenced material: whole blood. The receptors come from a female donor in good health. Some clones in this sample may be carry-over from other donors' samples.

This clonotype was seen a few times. The CDR3 DNA reads as TGTGCCAGCAGCAGACTGGAGGGCACAGATACGCAGTATTTT. This translates into CASSRLEGTDTQYF. This sequence joins TRBV6-2 or TRBV6-3 and TRBJ2-3; the D gene is possibly TRBD2 (5 bases). In germline, CDR1 is MNHEY, CDR2 SVGEGT. V dropped 6 bases and J dropped 1 base, with 11 bases sitting between them. This CDR3 region has 14 residues.

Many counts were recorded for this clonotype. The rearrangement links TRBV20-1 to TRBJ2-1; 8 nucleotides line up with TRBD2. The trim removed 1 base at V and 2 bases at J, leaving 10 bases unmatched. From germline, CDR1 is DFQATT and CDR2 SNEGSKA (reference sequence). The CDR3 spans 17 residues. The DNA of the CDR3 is TGCAGTGCTAGAGCGGGAGGGGGGGGGACCACCTACAATGAGCAGTTCTTC. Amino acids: CSARAGGGGTTYNEQFF.

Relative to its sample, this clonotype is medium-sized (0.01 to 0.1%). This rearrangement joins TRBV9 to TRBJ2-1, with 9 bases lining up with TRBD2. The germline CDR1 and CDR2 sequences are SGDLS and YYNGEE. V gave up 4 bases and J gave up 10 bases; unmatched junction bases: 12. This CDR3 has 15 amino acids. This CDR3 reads CASSTTSGPGKEQFF. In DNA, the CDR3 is TGTGCCAGCAGCACCACTAGCGGGCCTGGGAAAGAGCAGTTCTTC.

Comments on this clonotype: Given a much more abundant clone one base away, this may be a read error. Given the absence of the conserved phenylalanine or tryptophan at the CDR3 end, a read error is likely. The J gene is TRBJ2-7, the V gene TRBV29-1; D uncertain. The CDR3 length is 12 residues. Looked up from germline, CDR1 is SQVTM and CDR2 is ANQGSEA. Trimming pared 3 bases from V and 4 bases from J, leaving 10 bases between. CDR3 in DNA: TGCAGCGTTGAGGCCAGAGATTACGAGCAGTACCTC. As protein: CSVEARDYEQYL.

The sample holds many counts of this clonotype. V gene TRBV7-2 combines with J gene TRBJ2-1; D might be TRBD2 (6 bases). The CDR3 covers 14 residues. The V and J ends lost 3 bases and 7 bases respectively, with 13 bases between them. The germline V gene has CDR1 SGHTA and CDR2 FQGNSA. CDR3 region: CASSLAFRGNEQFF. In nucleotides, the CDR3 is TGTGCCAGCAGCTTGGCTTTCCGGGGGAATGAGCAGTTCTTC.

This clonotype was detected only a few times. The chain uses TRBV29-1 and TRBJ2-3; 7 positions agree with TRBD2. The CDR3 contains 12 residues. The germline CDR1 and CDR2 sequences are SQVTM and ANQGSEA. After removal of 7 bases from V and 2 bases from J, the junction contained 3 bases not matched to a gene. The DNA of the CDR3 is TGCAGCGCCGGGACTATCACAGATACGCAGTATTTT. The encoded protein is CSAGTITDTQYF.

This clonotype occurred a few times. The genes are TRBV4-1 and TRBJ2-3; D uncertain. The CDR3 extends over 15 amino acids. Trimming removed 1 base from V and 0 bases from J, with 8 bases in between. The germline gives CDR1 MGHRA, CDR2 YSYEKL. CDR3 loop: CASSQVDFSTDTQYF. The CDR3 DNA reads TGCGCCAGCAGCCAAGTCGATTTTAGCACAGATACGCAGTATTTT.

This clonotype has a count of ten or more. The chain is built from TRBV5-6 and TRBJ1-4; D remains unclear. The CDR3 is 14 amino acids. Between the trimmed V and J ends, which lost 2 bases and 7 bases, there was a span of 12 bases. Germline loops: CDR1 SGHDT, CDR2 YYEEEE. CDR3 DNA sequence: TGTGCCAGCAGCTTCAACGGACGGGGTGAAAAACTGTTTTTT. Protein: CASSFNGRGEKLFF. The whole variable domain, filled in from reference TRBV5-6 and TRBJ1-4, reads DAGVTQSPTHLIKTRGQQVTLRCSPKSGHDTVSWYQQALGQGPQFIFQYYEEEERQRGNFPDRFSGHQFPNYSSELNVNALLLGDSALYLCASSFNGRGEKLFFGSGTQLSVL.

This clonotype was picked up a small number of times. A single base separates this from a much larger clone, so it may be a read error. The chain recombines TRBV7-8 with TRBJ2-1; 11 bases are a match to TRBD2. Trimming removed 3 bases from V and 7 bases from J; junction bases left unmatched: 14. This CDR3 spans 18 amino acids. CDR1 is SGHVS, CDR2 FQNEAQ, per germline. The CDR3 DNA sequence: TGTGCCAGCAGCTTGGGCATTAGCGGGAGGGCCAGGTGTAATGAGCAGTTCTTC. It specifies CASSLGISGRARCNEQFF.

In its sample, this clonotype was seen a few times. CDR3 amino acids: CSARGGQLSGATDTQYF. In DNA form, the CDR3 reads TGCAGTGCGCGGGGGGGACAACTTAGCGGAGCCACAGATACGCAGTATTTT. The chain uses TRBV20-1 and TRBJ2-3, with 9 bases matching TRBD2. Looked up from germline, CDR1 is DFQATT and CDR2 is SNEGSKA (reference sequence). The CDR3 is 17 residues long. The junction had 15 bases not matched to a gene; V was cut back by 6 bases and J by 2 bases.

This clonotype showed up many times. CDR3 region: CASNAPQAYEQYF. CDR3 DNA sequence: TGTGCCAGCAACGCACCCCAAGCCTACGAGCAGTACTTC. The rearrangement uses TRBV28 and TRBJ2-7; D call uncertain. The CDR3 totals 13 residues. V was clipped by 7 bases and J by 2 bases, with 12 bases between them. CDR1 and CDR2 (germline): MDHEN, SYDVKM. Combining the CDR3 with reference TRBV28 and TRBJ2-7 gives the whole variable domain DVKVTQSSRYLVKRTGEKVFLECVQDMDHENMFWYRQDPGLGLRLIYFSYDVKMKEKGDIPEGYSVSREKKERFSLILESASTNQTSMYLCASNAPQAYEQYFGPGTRLTVT.

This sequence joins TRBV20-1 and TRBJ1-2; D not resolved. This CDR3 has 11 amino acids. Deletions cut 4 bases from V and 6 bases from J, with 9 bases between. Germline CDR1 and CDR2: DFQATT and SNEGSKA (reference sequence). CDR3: CSATDRHGYTF. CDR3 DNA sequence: TGCAGTGCTACGGATCGCCATGGCTACACCTTC.

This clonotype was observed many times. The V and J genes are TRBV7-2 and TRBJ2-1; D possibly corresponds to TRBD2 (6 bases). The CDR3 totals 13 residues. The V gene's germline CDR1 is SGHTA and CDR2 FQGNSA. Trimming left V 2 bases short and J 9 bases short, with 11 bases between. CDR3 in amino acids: CASSLRTTSEQFF. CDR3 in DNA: TGTGCCAGCAGCTTACGGACTACAAGTGAGCAGTTCTTC.

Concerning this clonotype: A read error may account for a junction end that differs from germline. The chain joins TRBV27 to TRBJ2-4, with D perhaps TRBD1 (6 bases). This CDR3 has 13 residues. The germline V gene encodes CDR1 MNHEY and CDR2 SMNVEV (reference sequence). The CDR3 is CASSSGWTAEPLF. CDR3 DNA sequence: TGTGCCAGCAGTTCAGGGTGGACAGCCGAACCCCTCTTC.

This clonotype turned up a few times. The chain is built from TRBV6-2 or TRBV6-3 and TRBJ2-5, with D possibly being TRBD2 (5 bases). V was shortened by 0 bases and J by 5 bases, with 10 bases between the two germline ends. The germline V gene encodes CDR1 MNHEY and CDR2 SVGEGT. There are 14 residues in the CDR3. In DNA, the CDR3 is TGTGCCAGCAGTTACTCGAACGGGGTGGAGACCCAGTACTTC. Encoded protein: CASSYSNGVETQYF.

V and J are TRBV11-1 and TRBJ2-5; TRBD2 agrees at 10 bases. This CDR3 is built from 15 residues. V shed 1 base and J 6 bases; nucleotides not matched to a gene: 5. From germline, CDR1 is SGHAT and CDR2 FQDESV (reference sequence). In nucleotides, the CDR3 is TGTGCCAGCAGCTTAGGTCTTAGCGGGAGGCAGACCCAGTACTTC. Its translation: CASSLGLSGRQTQYF.

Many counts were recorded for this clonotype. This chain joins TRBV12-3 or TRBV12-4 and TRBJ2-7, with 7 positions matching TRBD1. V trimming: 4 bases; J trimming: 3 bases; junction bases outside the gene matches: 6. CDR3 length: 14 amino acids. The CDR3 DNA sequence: TGTGCCAGCAGTTGGACAGGTTTGGTCTACGAGCAGTACTTC. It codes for CASSWTGLVYEQYF.

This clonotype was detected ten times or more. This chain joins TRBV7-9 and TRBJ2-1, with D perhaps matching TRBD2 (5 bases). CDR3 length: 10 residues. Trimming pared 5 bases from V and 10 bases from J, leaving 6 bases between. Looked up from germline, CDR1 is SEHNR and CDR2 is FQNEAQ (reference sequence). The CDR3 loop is CASSRGEQFF. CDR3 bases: TGTGCCAGCAGCCGAGGGGAGCAGTTCTTC.

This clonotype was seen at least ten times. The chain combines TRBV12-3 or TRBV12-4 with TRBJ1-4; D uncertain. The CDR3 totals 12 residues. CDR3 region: CASGFGNEKLFF. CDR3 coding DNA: TGTGCATCCGGCTTCGGTAATGAAAAACTGTTTTTT.

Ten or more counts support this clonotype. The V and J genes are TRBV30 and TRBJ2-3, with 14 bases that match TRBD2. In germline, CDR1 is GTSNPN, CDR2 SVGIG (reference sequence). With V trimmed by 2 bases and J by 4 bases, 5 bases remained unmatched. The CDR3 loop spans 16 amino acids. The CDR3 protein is CAWSSGTSGSADTQYF. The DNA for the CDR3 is TGTGCCTGGAGTTCCGGGACTAGCGGGAGTGCAGATACGCAGTATTTT.

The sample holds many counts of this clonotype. This chain's CDR3 is CASSDTGGEKLFF. The CDR3 nucleotides are TGTGCCAGCAGCGACACAGGTGGGGAAAAACTGTTTTTT. The chain links TRBV3-1 to TRBJ1-4; TRBD1 might be the D (5 bases). Germline CDR1 reads LGHDT; CDR2 reads YNNKEL (reference sequence). With 5 bases removed from V and 8 bases from J, the gap between germline ends came to 12 bases. The CDR3 length is 13 residues.

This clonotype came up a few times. This CDR3 is CASSPRSLSNSPLHF. The CDR3 coding sequence is TGCGCCAGCAGCCCCCGGTCGCTATCGAATTCACCCCTCCACTTT. V is TRBV4-1 and J is TRBJ1-6; D gene ambiguous. This CDR3 comprises 15 residues. Deletions cut 4 bases from V and 7 bases from J, with 14 bases between. Germline CDR1 reads MGHRA; CDR2 reads YSYEKL.

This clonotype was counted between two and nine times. The CDR3 sequence: CASSLIRDRGLEPYGYTF. The CDR3 nucleotides are TGTGCCAGCAGCTTGATCCGCGATCGGGGGCTCGAACCTTATGGCTACACCTTC. The chain joins TRBV5-6 to TRBJ1-2; a possible D gene is TRBD1 (6 bases). This CDR3 has 18 amino acids. Germline V gene lookup returns CDR1 SGHDT and CDR2 YYEEEE. V lost 1 base, J lost 5 bases, and 24 bases lay in between.

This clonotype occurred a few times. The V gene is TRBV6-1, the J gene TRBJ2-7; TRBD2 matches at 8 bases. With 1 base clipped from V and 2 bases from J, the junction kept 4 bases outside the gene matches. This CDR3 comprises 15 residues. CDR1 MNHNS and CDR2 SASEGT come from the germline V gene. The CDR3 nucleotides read TGTGCCAGCAGTGAAGAGCTCGGGAGGGCCTACGAGCAGTACTTC. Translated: CASSEELGRAYEQYF.

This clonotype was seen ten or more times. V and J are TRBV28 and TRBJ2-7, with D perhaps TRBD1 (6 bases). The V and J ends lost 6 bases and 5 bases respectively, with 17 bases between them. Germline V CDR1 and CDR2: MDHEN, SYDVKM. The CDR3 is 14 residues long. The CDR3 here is CASREYRVGNEQYF. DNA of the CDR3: TGTGCCAGCAGGGAATACAGGGTTGGCAACGAGCAGTACTTC. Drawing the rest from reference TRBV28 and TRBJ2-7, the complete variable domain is DVKVTQSSRYLVKRTGEKVFLECVQDMDHENMFWYRQDPGLGLRLIYFSYDVKMKEKGDIPEGYSVSREKKERFSLILESASTNQTSMYLCASREYRVGNEQYFGPGTRLTVT.